The 17 T cell receptor beta chains in this list originate from one sample, sequenced in a study of cytomegalovirus exposure and HLA in healthy donors (dated by TCRdb to the late 2010s). Receptor amplification or capture employed the immunoSEQ multiplex PCR assay. A mixture of 60 forward primers for TCR Vbeta segments and 13 reverse primers for TCR Jbeta segments was used in the multiplex PCR. TCRdb stores this immuneACCESS table with in-frame sequences only. Part of the clones is absent; in the studies checked, under half of the shortfall reflects unresolved V genes, and no reason is known for the rest. A total of about 160,000 clones appear in this sample, over 60% of them only once. Of the sample, about 1.5% is held by the ten largest clones. The specimen was PBMCs. These receptors all come from a woman aged 30 to 39 in good health and CMV-seronegative.

This clone was recorded only once. The chain carries TRBV7-2 and TRBJ2-7; TRBD1 agrees at 8 bases. This CDR3 contains 13 residues. CDR1 is SGHTA, CDR2 FQGNSA, per germline. After removal of 4 bases from V and 4 bases from J, the junction contained 3 bases not matched to a gene. The CDR3 here is CASSSWTGYEQYF. CDR3 sequence (DNA): TGTGCCAGCAGCTCCTGGACAGGGTACGAGCAGTACTTC.

The gene calls are TRBV19 and TRBJ2-1, with a tentative D call TRBD2 (7 bases). The CDR3 totals 19 residues. Trimming cost V 10 bases and J 5 bases, with 33 bases left between them. Germline values: CDR1 LNHDA, CDR2 SQIVND (reference sequence). CDR3 nucleotides: TGTGCCACCACATCGTTTGGGGGGGCTGCTGCCATGTTCAACAATGAGCAGTTCTTC. Translating it yields CATTSFGGAAAMFNNEQFF.

The chain combines TRBV6-5 with TRBJ1-5, with D tentatively TRBD1 (5 bases). Trimming took off 7 bases at V and 1 base at J, with 11 bases between the two ends. CDR1 is MNHEY, CDR2 SVGAGI, per germline. The CDR3 is made up of 14 amino acids. The CDR3 DNA follows: TGTGCCAGCAAAAAGGGGCTAAGCAATCAGCCCCAGCATTTT. Protein: CASKKGLSNQPQHF.

This chain's CDR3 is CAWSVLRGGYTF. The DNA for the CDR3 is TGTGCCTGGAGTGTACTTCGGGGGGGCTACACCTTC. V and J are TRBV30 and TRBJ1-2; possible D gene TRBD1, 5 bases. Trimming took 0 bases from V and 8 from J, leaving 10 bases between them. The CDR3 has 12 residues. Looked up from germline, CDR1 is GTSNPN and CDR2 is SVGIG (reference sequence).

The rearrangement uses TRBV6-1 and TRBJ2-2; TRBD1 aligns across 11 bases. Looked up from germline, CDR1 is MNHNS and CDR2 is SASEGT. J was trimmed by 0 bases and V by 4 bases; bases with no gene match: 4. This CDR3 is built from 17 residues. CDR3 in DNA: TGTGCCAGCAGTGGGGACAGGGGGGACTCGAACACCGGGGAGCTGTTTTTT. Its translation: CASSGDRGDSNTGELFF.

The chain links TRBV9 to TRBJ1-1, with D possibly TRBD1 on 6 matching bases. The CDR3 runs to 14 residues. V was clipped by 4 bases and J by 4 bases, with 14 bases between them. Germline V gene data show CDR1 as SGDLS and CDR2 as YYNGEE. As DNA, the CDR3 is TGTGCCAGCAGCCCGACCGGGACAACCACTGAAGCTTTCTTT. Amino acids: CASSPTGTTTEAFF.

This clone came up once. V and J are TRBV9 and TRBJ2-7; 9 nucleotides agree with TRBD2. Germline CDR1 reads SGDLS; CDR2 reads YYNGEE. The CDR3 runs 15 residues. V shed 4 bases and J 2 bases; nucleotides not matched to a gene: 7. The DNA for the CDR3 is TGTGCCAGCAGCACCTACAGCGGGGGGACCTACGAGCAGTACTTC. This gives the protein CASSTYSGGTYEQYF.

This chain links TRBV4-1 with TRBJ2-2; TRBD1 agrees at 8 bases. Germline V lookup: CDR1 MGHRA, CDR2 YSYEKL. The CDR3 has 15 residues. The trim removed 5 bases at V and 1 base at J, leaving 3 bases unmatched. CDR3 sequence: CASSVQGGNTGELFF. The CDR3 DNA sequence: TGCGCCAGCAGCGTACAGGGGGGGAACACCGGGGAGCTGTTTTTT.

This chain connects TRBV12-5 to TRBJ1-2; 7 bases align to TRBD1. The CDR3 has 14 residues. V dropped 6 bases and J dropped 3; count of bases not matched to a gene: 7. Germline CDR1 reads LGHNT; CDR2 reads FRNRAP. Written as DNA, the CDR3 is TGTGCTAGTGGATTCCGGGACAGCGACTATGGCTACACCTTC. Translated, it gives CASGFRDSDYGYTF.

Here the CDR3 DNA reads TGTGCCAGCAGTCCCTGGACACTAAATAATTCACCCCTCCACTTT. Translated: CASSPWTLNNSPLHF. The chain joins TRBV27 to TRBJ1-6; possibly TRBD1 for D (5 bases). This CDR3 spans 15 amino acids. Germline V CDR1 and CDR2: MNHEY, SMNVEV (reference sequence). The V end was cut by 5 bases, the J end by 5 bases, with 13 bases between.

The V gene is TRBV4-1, the J gene TRBJ1-4; the match to TRBD1 covers 9 bases. CDR1 is MGHRA, CDR2 YSYEKL, per germline. Trimming cost V 3 bases and J 8 bases; bases outside gene matches: 4. This CDR3 region has 14 residues. The CDR3 DNA sequence: TGCGCCAGCAGCCAGGGACAGGGAGGGGAAAAACTGTTTTTT. It translates to CASSQGQGGEKLFF.

V usage is TRBV5-1 and J usage is TRBJ1-1; perhaps TRBD1 as D (5 bases). Germline V gene sequence: CDR1 SGHRS, CDR2 YFSETQ. This CDR3 spans 15 amino acids. The V gene lost 4 bases and the J gene lost 4 bases, with 17 bases spanning the gap. The CDR3: CASSGQGIGGTEAFF. CDR3 DNA sequence: TGCGCCAGCAGCGGCCAGGGAATCGGTGGCACTGAAGCTTTCTTT.

The genes are TRBV6-1 and TRBJ2-5; maybe TRBD1 (6 bases). There are 14 residues in the CDR3. V gave up 4 bases and J gave up 5 bases, with 14 bases separating them. Germline CDR1 reads MNHNS; CDR2 reads SASEGT. The DNA of the CDR3 is TGTGCCAGCAGTGTTTTACAGGGTGTGGAGACCCAGTACTTC. Its protein product is CASSVLQGVETQYF.

The chain couples TRBV7-9 to TRBJ2-5; 7 positions agree with TRBD2. Germline-derived CDR1 and CDR2 are SEHNR and FQNEAQ (reference sequence). The CDR3 runs to 16 residues. V lost 1 base and J lost 2; bases outside the gene matches: 7. The CDR3 here is CASSLGAGGSQETQYF. The CDR3 coding sequence is TGTGCCAGCAGCTTAGGGGCCGGGGGGTCTCAAGAGACCCAGTACTTC.

This clone appeared a few times. The V and J genes are TRBV19 and TRBJ1-5; D gene unclear. The V and J ends lost 8 bases and 11 bases respectively, with 16 bases between them. Germline V CDR1 and CDR2: LNHDA, SQIVND (reference sequence). The CDR3 has 12 residues. The CDR3, as DNA: TGTGCCAGTTCCTCAGGAGGGTACACCCAGCATTTT. This encodes CASSSGGYTQHF.

The chain employs TRBV29-1 and TRBJ2-3; the match to TRBD2 covers 9 bases. Trimming cost V 7 bases and J 4 bases; bases outside gene matches: 12. This CDR3 has 15 amino acids. Germline CDR1 and CDR2: SQVTM and ANQGSEA. CDR3 DNA: TGCAGCGCCAGCCAGGGCGGGAGGGGAGCAGATACGCAGTATTTT. It yields the protein CSASQGGRGADTQYF.

V gene TRBV10-2 combines with J gene TRBJ2-1; perhaps TRBD1 as D (6 bases). This CDR3 is built from 12 residues. Germline V lookup: CDR1 WSHSY, CDR2 SAAADI. With 6 bases removed from V and 4 bases from J, the gap between germline ends came to 7 bases. The CDR3 is CASSGQYNEQFF. The DNA of the CDR3 is TGCGCCAGCAGCGGACAGTACAATGAGCAGTTCTTC.